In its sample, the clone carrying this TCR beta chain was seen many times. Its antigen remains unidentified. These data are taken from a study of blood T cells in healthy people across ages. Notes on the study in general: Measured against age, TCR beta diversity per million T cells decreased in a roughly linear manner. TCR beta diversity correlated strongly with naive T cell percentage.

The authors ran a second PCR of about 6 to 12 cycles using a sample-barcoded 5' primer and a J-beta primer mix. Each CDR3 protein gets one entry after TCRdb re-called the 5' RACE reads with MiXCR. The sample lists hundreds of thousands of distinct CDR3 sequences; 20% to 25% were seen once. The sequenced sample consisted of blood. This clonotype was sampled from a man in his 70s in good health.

The CDR3, as DNA: TGTGCCAGCAGCTTAGACAGGGGTGCCGATCAGCCCCAGCATTTT. Its protein is CASSLDRGADQPQHF. The chain employs TRBV7-6 and TRBJ1-5, with TRBD1 identical over 7 bases. Looked up from germline, CDR1 is SGHVS and CDR2 is FNYEAQ. V trimming: 1 base; J trimming: 5 bases; junction bases outside the gene matches: 5. The CDR3 consists of 15 residues.